Following are 5 T cell receptor beta chains from one sample sequenced in a study of control samples from healthy donors and cancer patients. The repertoire was sequenced with immunoSEQ multiplex PCR; TCRdb's copy has only in-frame clones and lacks some. The sample has under 60,000 clones, more than 85% seen once; the top ten hold 20% to 25%. Material: PBMCs. These receptors all stem from a woman in her fifties or sixties with head and neck cancer.

This chain connects TRBV9 to TRBJ2-7, with TRBD2 identical over 11 bases. The CDR3 consists of 14 residues. The trim removed 0 bases at V and 12 bases at J, leaving 8 bases unmatched. Germline loops: CDR1 SGDLS, CDR2 YYNGEE. Here the CDR3 DNA reads TGTGCCAGCAGCGTAGAGACTAGCGGGGATACTCGGTACTTC. Translated: CASSVETSGDTRYF.

This clone was detected only once. The J gene is TRBJ2-1, the V gene TRBV9; 7 bases fit TRBD1. In germline, CDR1 is SGDLS, CDR2 YYNGEE. Trimming removed 4 bases from V and 8 bases from J; junction bases left unmatched: 3. The CDR3 has 12 amino acids. The CDR3 nucleotides are TGTGCCAGCAGCCCCCAGGGGGATGAGCAGTTCTTC. Its translation: CASSPQGDEQFF.

This clone is labeled as medium-sized. V usage is TRBV28 and J usage is TRBJ2-5; D is undetermined. The germline V gene encodes CDR1 MDHEN and CDR2 SYDVKM. CDR3 length: 14 residues. V lost 6 bases and J lost 6, with 17 bases in between. CDR3 amino acids: CASRSNTDSKTQYF. CDR3 in DNA: TGTGCCAGCAGATCAAATACAGATTCCAAGACCCAGTACTTC.

The gene calls are TRBV10-3 and TRBJ2-3, with 9 nucleotides matching TRBD1. After removal of 5 bases from V and 3 bases from J, the junction contained 6 bases not matched to a gene. CDR1 is ENHRY and CDR2 is SYGVKD in the germline V gene. CDR3 length: 15 amino acids. CDR3: CAISQGDRETDTQYF. CDR3 DNA sequence: TGTGCCATCAGTCAGGGGGACAGGGAGACAGATACGCAGTATTTT.

The V call is TRBV7-9, the J call TRBJ1-3; D not certain. Trimming removed 3 bases at V and 0 bases at J, with 12 bases between. The germline V gene has CDR1 SEHNR and CDR2 FQNEAQ (reference sequence). CDR3 length: 16 amino acids. The CDR3 coding sequence is TGTGCCAGCAGCTTCCAGATCCACTCCTCTGGAAACACCATATATTTT. Protein sequence: CASSFQIHSSGNTIYF.